This entry lists 19 T cell receptor beta chains sequenced from one sample in a study of blood T cell repertoires in COVID-19. The data were produced by immunoSEQ multiplex PCR, yet TCRdb's version contains in-frame clones alone and is incomplete. The table has fewer than 200,000 clones, approximately 83% seen once; the top ten hold about 9.6%. The sequenced sample was peripheral blood. These TCRs come from a man over 45 with active or convalescent COVID-19.

The chain carries TRBV23-1 and TRBJ2-7; TRBD2 is a possible D gene (6 bases). TRBV23-1 is flagged as an ORF with uncertain function. V gave up 1 base and J gave up 7 bases, with 17 bases separating them. The CDR3 extends over 15 amino acids. The CDR3 bases are TGCGCCAGCAGTCAATTCGGGAGTACGGCCGGAGAGCAGTACTTC. Its translation: CASSQFGSTAGEQYF.

The rearrangement links TRBV10-3 to TRBJ1-2; TRBD1 aligns across 7 bases. CDR1 ENHRY and CDR2 SYGVKD come from the germline V gene. The CDR3 consists of 13 residues. With 6 bases clipped from V and 8 bases from J, the junction kept 9 bases outside the gene matches. CDR3 residues: CAISPTGYEGYTF. CDR3 DNA: TGTGCCATCAGCCCGACAGGGTACGAAGGCTACACCTTC.

This clone was seen only once. The chain couples TRBV3-1 (or the pseudogene TRBV3-2) to TRBJ2-7; 7 positions agree with TRBD1. V lost 3 bases to trimming and J lost 7 bases; unmatched junction nucleotides: 12. This CDR3 is 15 amino acids long. Germline CDR1 is LGHDT and CDR2 is YNNKEL (reference sequence). In nucleotides, the CDR3 is TGTGCCAGCAGCCACCGAGGGGGCGAGAATGGGGAGCAGTACTTC. The encoded protein is CASSHRGGENGEQYF.

The rearrangement links TRBV11-2 to TRBJ1-1; 8 bases map to TRBD1. The CDR3 runs to 17 residues. With 3 bases clipped from V and 0 bases from J, the junction kept 9 bases outside the gene matches. CDR1 and CDR2 from the germline V gene are SGHAT and FQNNGV. The CDR3 sequence: CASSLDRVPPMNTEAFF. As DNA, the CDR3 is TGTGCCAGCAGCTTGGACAGGGTCCCCCCCATGAACACTGAAGCTTTCTTT.

The CDR3 region is CASSLFGATYEQYF. Written as DNA, the CDR3 is TGTGCCAGCAGCTTGTTTGGGGCGACCTACGAGCAGTACTTC. The chain combines TRBV5-4 with TRBJ2-7; tentatively, D is TRBD1 (5 bases). Germline V CDR1 and CDR2: SGHNT, YYREEE (reference sequence). V was trimmed by 1 base and J by 2 bases, leaving 10 bases between them. CDR3 length equals 14 residues.

V is TRBV4-2 and J is TRBJ1-3; unclear D gene. CDR1 and CDR2 (germline): LGHNA, YNFKEQ. The CDR3 has 18 amino acids. The V and J ends lost 2 bases and 2 bases respectively, with 19 bases between them. The CDR3 loop is CASSQTTAGKNAGNTIYF. Here the CDR3 DNA reads TGTGCCAGCAGCCAAACGACGGCAGGAAAGAATGCTGGAAACACCATATATTTT.

The chain is built from TRBV9 and TRBJ2-7; 11 bases align to TRBD1. Looked up from germline, CDR1 is SGDLS and CDR2 is YYNGEE. CDR3 length equals 15 residues. With 4 bases clipped from V and 5 bases from J, the junction kept 8 bases outside the gene matches. The CDR3 spells CASSPRTGGFDEQYF. In DNA, the CDR3 is TGTGCCAGCAGCCCGAGGACAGGGGGCTTCGACGAGCAGTACTTC.

The chain couples TRBV2 to TRBJ1-4; D is undetermined. Per germline, CDR1 SNHLY and CDR2 FYNNEI. The CDR3 contains 14 residues. Trimming pared 6 bases from V and 3 bases from J, leaving 11 bases between. The DNA of the CDR3 is TGTGCCAGCAGCATTACGAGGTCTAATGAAAAACTGTTTTTT. Protein: CASSITRSNEKLFF.

The V call is TRBV29-1, the J call TRBJ1-1, with D perhaps TRBD1 (5 bases). Per the germline V gene, CDR1 is SQVTM and CDR2 is ANQGSEA. This CDR3 comprises 12 residues. Deletions cut 0 bases from V and 6 bases from J, with 8 bases between. CDR3 loop: CSVEDSGAEAFF. The DNA for the CDR3 is TGCAGCGTTGAAGATTCGGGGGCTGAAGCTTTCTTT. The whole variable domain, remainder taken from reference TRBV29-1 and TRBJ1-1, is SAVISQKPSRDICQRGTSLTIQCQVDSQVTMMFWYRQQPGQSLTLIATANQGSEATYESGFVIDKFPISRPNLTFSTLTVSNMSPEDSSIYLCSVEDSGAEAFFGQGTRLTVV.

The chain is built from TRBV5-1 and TRBJ1-4; D is undetermined. V shed 4 bases and J shed 1 base, with 14 bases lying between them. The CDR3 runs 16 residues. CDR1 is SGHRS, CDR2 YFSETQ, per germline. In DNA form, the CDR3 reads TGCGCCAGCAGCCTAGAGTCTGGACTAACTAATGAAAAACTGTTTTTT. Translating gives CASSLESGLTNEKLFF.

This clone was seen just once. This sequence joins TRBV11-2 and TRBJ1-6; D unresolved. The V end was cut by 2 bases, the J end by 7 bases, with 12 bases between. The CDR3 consists of 15 residues. Germline V gives CDR1 SGHAT, CDR2 FQNNGV. The CDR3 protein is CASSLYPGFNSPLHF. DNA for the CDR3: TGTGCCAGCAGCTTATATCCGGGTTTCAATTCACCCCTCCACTTT.

The V gene is TRBV25-1, the J gene TRBJ1-2, with no clear D. The germline V and J ends were trimmed by 11 bases and 0 bases, with 22 bases remaining between them. CDR1 MGHDK and CDR2 SYGVNS come from the germline V gene. The length of the CDR3 is 16 residues. The CDR3 region is CADLFPTGSTNYGYTF. The CDR3 nucleotides read TGTGCCGACCTCTTCCCGACGGGATCTACTAACTATGGCTACACCTTC.

The CDR3 region is CASTQWTIHGNEQFF. The CDR3 DNA is TGTGCCAGCACCCAATGGACTATCCATGGCAATGAGCAGTTCTTC. This chain links TRBV6-1 with TRBJ2-1, with D possibly matching TRBD2 (6 bases). Trimming left V 7 bases short and J 6 bases short, with 19 bases between. In germline, CDR1 is MNHNS, CDR2 SASEGT. This CDR3 comprises 15 residues.

The J gene is TRBJ2-5, the V gene TRBV24-1; no firm D call. The CDR3 loop spans 13 amino acids. CDR1 KGHDR and CDR2 SFDVKD come from the germline V gene. The V end was cut by 6 bases, the J end by 0 bases, with 7 bases between. The DNA for the CDR3 is TGTGCCACCAGTCCTACGTACCAAGAGACCCAGTACTTC. Its protein is CATSPTYQETQYF.

The J gene is TRBJ2-7, the V gene TRBV5-1; 8 bases line up with TRBD2. The CDR3 is 15 amino acids. With 3 bases clipped from V and 6 bases from J, the junction kept 11 bases outside the gene matches. Per germline, CDR1 SGHRS and CDR2 YFSETQ. The DNA for the CDR3 is TGCGCCAGCAGCTCTTCTACGTCGGGAGGGGGCGAGCAGTACTTC. Its translation: CASSSSTSGGGEQYF.

The chain uses TRBV30 and TRBJ1-5; D gene ambiguous. Germline V CDR1 and CDR2: GTSNPN, SVGIG (reference sequence). The V gene lost 0 bases and the J gene lost 5 bases, with 8 bases spanning the gap. The CDR3 contains 13 residues. The CDR3 sequence: CAWSVSRDQPQHF. Written as DNA, the CDR3 is TGTGCCTGGAGTGTAAGCCGTGATCAGCCCCAGCATTTT.

The gene calls are TRBV18 and TRBJ1-2; 12 bases fit TRBD1. The V gene's germline CDR1 is KGHSH and CDR2 LQKENI. J gave up 8 bases and V 4 bases, and 11 bases lay outside the gene matches. The CDR3 sequence is 16 residues long. The DNA of the CDR3 is TGTGCCAGCTCACTAACGCCGGGACAGGGGGCCGAAGGCTACACCTTC. Encoded protein: CASSLTPGQGAEGYTF. Full variable domain (outside the CDR3, taken from reference TRBV18 and TRBJ1-2): NAGVMQNPRHLVRRRGQEARLRCSPMKGHSHVYWYRQLPEEGLKFMVYLQKENIIDESGMPKERFSAEFPKEGPSILRIQQVVRGDSAAYFCASSLTPGQGAEGYTFGSGTRLTVV.

The CDR3 DNA reads TGTGCCAGCAGCCCCCTAGCGGGAGGGGAGCTGTTTTTT. Its protein product is CASSPLAGGELFF. The chain links TRBV3-1 (or the pseudogene TRBV3-2) to TRBJ2-2, with 9 bases matching TRBD2. CDR1 is LGHDT, CDR2 YNNKEL, per germline (reference sequence). The trim removed 4 bases at V and 8 bases at J, leaving 2 bases unmatched. The CDR3 is 13 residues long.

The chain employs TRBV19 and TRBJ1-4, with a weak D call TRBD1 (6 bases). Between the trimmed V and J ends, which lost 8 bases and 7 bases, there was a span of 17 bases. The length of the CDR3 is 14 residues. Germline CDR1 LNHDA, CDR2 SQIVND (reference sequence). CDR3 protein: CASSGVGVLEKLFF. As DNA, the CDR3 is TGTGCCAGTTCAGGGGTAGGGGTCCTTGAAAAACTGTTTTTT.